A few counts support the clone carrying this T cell receptor (beta chain). Its antigen remains unknown. Semi-nested PCR with Nested Universal Primer A followed constant-region reverse priming of full-length variable regions. TCRdb re-derived calls from the 5' RACE reads in MiXCR, one entry per CDR3 protein. This table holds over 45,000 distinct CDR3 sequences, approximately 26% found once. The sorted Tregs were CD4+CD25+CD127-/low cells. The germline V and J ends were trimmed by 5 bases and 7 bases, with 14 bases remaining between them. The germline V gene has CDR1 SEHNR and CDR2 FQNEAQ (reference sequence). This CDR3 has 14 residues. Study-wide results and caveats: In terms of TCR gene usage, tumor memory CD4+ T cells clustered together with blood and lymph node memory CD4+ cells, as well as with lymph node naive CD4+ cells.

The material sequenced was tumor-infiltrating Tregs sorted from the breast tumor. The chain recombines TRBV7-9 with TRBJ1-4; possible D gene TRBD1, 5 bases. The source of this sequence is a female donor with breast cancer. DNA for the CDR3: TGTGCCAGCAGCCGCACCCAGGGCGGTGAAAAACTGTTTTTT. Protein product: CASSRTQGGEKLFF.